This T cell receptor (beta chain) is from a study of shared clonotypes between healthy human individuals. Note on this clone: What it recognizes is unknown.

The table came from immunoSEQ multiplex PCR; TCRdb's copy has only in-frame clones and leaves some out. The repertoire holds 2.5 million or so clones, with over 85% as singletons. This CDR3 spans 14 amino acids. The germline CDR1 and CDR2 sequences are SNHLY and FYNNEI. Trimming removed 9 bases at V and 0 bases at J, with 13 bases between. Study findings and constraints: A limitation of the genetic and exposure-history diversity represented arose from few donors. Generation probabilities of non-shared clonotypes were lower (relative to those shared by all four donors).

The sample was naive CD4+ T cells sorted from blood. Indicated subset: CD45RA+ positively selected. V usage is TRBV2 and J usage is TRBJ2-3; D call uncertain. The TCR comes from a man younger than 35 in good health. The CDR3 protein is CASSGTLSTDTQYF. Written as DNA, the CDR3 is TGTGCCAGTTCAGGAACCCTTAGCACAGATACGCAGTATTTT.